The next 3 T cell receptor beta chains were all read from a single sample in a study of T cell repertoires in cytomegalovirus infection. Using its own MiXCR run on the reads, TCRdb lists one record per CDR3 protein. This sample has around 630,000 distinct CDR3 sequences; approximately 24% occur once, and the top ten carry 8%. Sequenced sample: CD8+ T cells from PBMCs. The source is a human donor in good health (CMV status not recorded). Some clones in this sample may be carry-over from other donors' samples.

V usage is TRBV19 and J usage is TRBJ2-3; D gene ambiguous. Germline values: CDR1 LNHDA, CDR2 SQIVND (reference sequence). Trimming removed 3 bases at V and 0 bases at J, with 4 bases between. The CDR3 is made up of 13 amino acids. The CDR3 region has the DNA TGTGCCAGTAGTATGACTAGCACAGATACGCAGTATTTT. It specifies CASSMTSTDTQYF.

In this sample, this clonotype turned up a few times. The chain combines TRBV12-3 or TRBV12-4 with TRBJ1-5, with D uncertain. Trimming took 5 bases from V and 6 from J, leaving 8 bases between them. CDR3 length: 12 residues. DNA for the CDR3: TGTGCCAGCAGTCGACGGCGTCAGCCCCAGCATTTT. This sequence encodes CASSRRRQPQHF.

At least ten counts were recorded for this clonotype. The chain is built from TRBV28 and TRBJ1-4; 7 bases agree with TRBD1. J was trimmed by 6 bases and V by 4 bases; bases with no gene match: 14. Germline CDR1 MDHEN, CDR2 SYDVKM. The CDR3 is 17 residues long. The CDR3 nucleotides read TGTGCCAGCAGTTCGGGACAGTCTCTTTTTTTGGATGAAAAACTGTTTTTT. As protein: CASSSGQSLFLDEKLFF.